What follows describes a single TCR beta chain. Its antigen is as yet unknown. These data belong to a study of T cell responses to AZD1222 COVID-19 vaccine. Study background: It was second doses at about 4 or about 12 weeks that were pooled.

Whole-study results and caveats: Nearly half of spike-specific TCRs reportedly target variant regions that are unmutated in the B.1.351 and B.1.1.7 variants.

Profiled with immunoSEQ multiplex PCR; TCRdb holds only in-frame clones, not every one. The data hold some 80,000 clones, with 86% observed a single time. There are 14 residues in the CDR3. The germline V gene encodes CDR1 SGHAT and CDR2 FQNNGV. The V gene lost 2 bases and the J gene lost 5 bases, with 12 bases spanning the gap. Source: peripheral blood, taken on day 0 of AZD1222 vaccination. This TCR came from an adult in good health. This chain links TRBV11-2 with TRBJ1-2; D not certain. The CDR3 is CASSLPWRAYGYTF. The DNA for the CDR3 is TGTGCCAGCAGCTTACCGTGGAGGGCTTATGGCTACACCTTC.